This TCR beta chain appears in the sequencing data of a study of vaccination and CD4 T cells after COVID-19. Study findings and constraints: Within convalescent individuals, 304 out of 307 vaccine-specific clones proved to be spike mono-reactive. Convalescent patients saw a median around 83% of their reactive clones show up only after vaccination.

Sequencing of the DNA from cultured CD4+ T cells was carried out with the Oncomine TCR Beta short-read assay. It was cultured CD4+ T cells from which genomic DNA was extracted. TCRdb reprocessed the PCR reads with MiXCR, giving one entry per CDR3 protein. The sample consists of some 19,000 distinct CDR3 sequences, less than 50% of them appearing once. Treatment of the sample: approximately 9-day PBMC culture with coronavirus spike peptide pools or control peptides (ViraFEST assay). After expanding antigen-specific T cells with peptide pools, ViraFEST sequenced their TCRs. Germline loops: CDR1 DFQATT, CDR2 SNEGSKA (reference sequence). CDR3 size: 13 residues. Trimming cost V 3 bases and J 4 bases, with 9 bases left between them. This clonotype was seen more than once but under ten times. Its antigen is unknown.

This clonotype was obtained from a human donor with COVID-19. The sequenced sample consisted of cultured CD4+ T cells from blood. V and J are TRBV20-1 and TRBJ2-2; D perhaps matches TRBD2 (6 bases). For the CDR3, the DNA is TGCAGTGCTAGGACTAGGGGCACCGGGGAGCTGTTTTTT. Its protein product is CSARTRGTGELFF.